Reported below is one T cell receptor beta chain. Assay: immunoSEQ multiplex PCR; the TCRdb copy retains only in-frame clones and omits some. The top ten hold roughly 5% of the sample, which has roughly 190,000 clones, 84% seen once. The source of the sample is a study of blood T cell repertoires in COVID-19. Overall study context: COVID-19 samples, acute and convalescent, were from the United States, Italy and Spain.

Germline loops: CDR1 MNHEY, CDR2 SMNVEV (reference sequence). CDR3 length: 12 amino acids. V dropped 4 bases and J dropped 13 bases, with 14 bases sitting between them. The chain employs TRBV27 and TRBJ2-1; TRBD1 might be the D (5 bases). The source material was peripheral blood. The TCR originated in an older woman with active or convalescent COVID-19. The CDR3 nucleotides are TGTGCCAGCAGTTCCCCCCCAGGGCCCCAGTTCTTC. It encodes CASSSPPGPQFF.